The 24 T cell receptor beta chains presented below share a single source sample, sequenced in a study of response to subunit inactivated influenza vaccine (dated by TCRdb to 2017 to 2018). The library relied on RT-PCR. TCRdb records Illumina HiSeq 2500 as the sequencer. The public reads were quality trimmed at Q25 with fastp and then assembled into clones with MiXCR by TCRdb, keeping productive beta chains. Each entry is one CDR3 protein sequence, shown with its most common DNA and genes. Recorded for this sample are over 750,000 distinct CDR3 sequences; 21% of them occurred a single time. Together, the top ten hold roughly a tenth of the sample. The sequencing here drew on PBMCs from blood, taken roughly 5 days after vaccination. The receptor source for this set is a man in his forties or fifties who received an inactivated influenza vaccine. Donor details come from another sample of the same person, matched by shared clones.

V and J are TRBV29-1 and TRBJ2-2, with 10 positions matching TRBD2. Germline-derived CDR1 and CDR2 are SQVTM and ANQGSEA. CDR3 length: 16 residues. V lost 7 bases and J lost 4; bases outside the gene matches: 12. CDR3 sequence reads: CSAQGLAGVGTGELFF. CDR3 sequence (DNA): TGCAGCGCGCAGGGTCTAGCGGGAGTCGGCACCGGGGAGCTGTTTTTT.

This rearrangement joins TRBV12-3 or TRBV12-4 to TRBJ1-5, with 7 bases aligning to TRBD1. V was clipped by 3 bases and J by 6 bases; unmatched bases: 2. There are 13 residues in the CDR3. The DNA for the CDR3 is TGTGCCAGCAGTTTCAACAGGGGTCAGCCCCAGCATTTT. It encodes CASSFNRGQPQHF.

This clonotype was observed many times. The V and J genes are TRBV12-3 or TRBV12-4 and TRBJ2-2; possible D gene TRBD1, 6 bases. V lost 7 bases to trimming and J lost 0 bases, with 18 bases between them. This CDR3 is 17 amino acids long. The chain's CDR3 is CASNPFQGRTNTGELFF. The CDR3 DNA reads as TGTGCCAGCAACCCTTTTCAGGGGCGCACGAACACCGGGGAGCTGTTTTTT.

This clonotype was detected a few times. The genes are TRBV5-1 and TRBJ2-7, with TRBD1 matching 10 bases. V shed 3 bases, J shed 5 bases, and the junction held 8 bases outside the gene matches. The CDR3 runs 15 residues. Germline CDR1 and CDR2: SGHRS and YFSETQ. CDR3 in DNA: TGCGCCAGCAGCTACGGGACAGGGGTGAAGGACGAGCAGTACTTC. Protein sequence: CASSYGTGVKDEQYF.

The genes are TRBV20-1 and TRBJ2-5; D may match TRBD1 or TRBD2 (5 bases each). Trimming pared 6 bases from V and 4 bases from J, leaving 18 bases between. The germline V gene encodes CDR1 DFQATT and CDR2 SNEGSKA (reference sequence). CDR3 length equals 14 residues. The CDR3, as DNA: TGCAGTGCAGGAAGGGACGCGAGAGGAGAGACCCAGTACTTC. Protein: CSAGRDARGETQYF.

This clonotype was seen a handful of times. V and J are TRBV30 and TRBJ2-1; possible D gene TRBD1, 5 bases. The germline CDR1 and CDR2 sequences are GTSNPN and SVGIG (reference sequence). Deletions cut 6 bases from V and 0 bases from J, with 9 bases between. The CDR3 has 13 amino acids. The CDR3 spells CACTGSSYNEQFF. The CDR3 DNA follows: TGTGCCTGTACAGGAAGCTCCTACAATGAGCAGTTCTTC. The complete variable domain, with remaining parts taken from reference TRBV30 and TRBJ2-1, reads SQTIHQWPATLVQPVGSPLSLECTVEGTSNPNLYWYRQAAGRGLQLLFYSVGIGQISSEVPQNLSASRPQDRQFILSSKKLLLSDSGFYLCACTGSSYNEQFFGPGTRLTVL.

This clonotype turned up a few times. The J gene is TRBJ2-7, the V gene TRBV5-1; 10 bases match TRBD1. After removal of 1 base from V and 4 bases from J, the junction contained 11 bases not matched to a gene. The length of the CDR3 is 17 residues. Germline V gives CDR1 SGHRS, CDR2 YFSETQ. The CDR3 loop reads CASSLSSIGTGAYEQYF. Here the CDR3 DNA reads TGCGCCAGCAGCTTGAGTTCCATCGGGACAGGGGCATACGAGCAGTACTTC.

This sequence joins TRBV19 and TRBJ2-7, with TRBD1 matching over 9 bases. This CDR3 has 15 amino acids. V shed 4 bases, J shed 3 bases, and the junction held 7 bases outside the gene matches. Germline assignment: CDR1 LNHDA and CDR2 SQIVND (reference sequence). Here the CDR3 DNA reads TGTGCCAGTAGTACCGAACAGGGGGCTCACTACGAGCAGTACTTC. Its translation is CASSTEQGAHYEQYF.

The rearrangement joins TRBV14 to TRBJ2-1; 9 bases map to TRBD1. Germline values: CDR1 SGHDN, CDR2 FVKESK. The CDR3 covers 15 residues. V gave up 5 bases and J gave up 2 bases; unmatched junction bases: 4. CDR3: CASSYWTGAYNEQFF. CDR3 DNA sequence: TGTGCCAGCAGCTATTGGACAGGGGCCTACAATGAGCAGTTCTTC.

On this clonotype itself: A much bigger clone sits one base away, suggesting this may be a read error. In DNA, the CDR3 is TGTGCCAGCAGCCAAGACAGGAACTATGGCTACACCTTC. Translated, it gives CASSQDRNYGYTF. The rearrangement uses TRBV4-2 and TRBJ1-2; unclear D gene. V lost 0 bases, J lost 2 bases, and 4 bases lay in between. This CDR3 is 13 amino acids long. Germline V gene sequence: CDR1 LGHNA, CDR2 YNFKEQ.

This clonotype was detected a few times. The J gene is TRBJ2-1, the V gene TRBV7-9; 7 bases align to TRBD1. CDR3 size: 17 residues. J was trimmed by 0 bases and V by 3 bases; bases with no gene match: 8. Germline V gives CDR1 SEHNR, CDR2 FQNEAQ (reference sequence). The CDR3 DNA follows: TGTGCCAGCAGCTTTCCCCGGACAGGTAGCTCCTACAATGAGCAGTTCTTC. It encodes CASSFPRTGSSYNEQFF.

V is TRBV4-3 and J is TRBJ2-5, with no clear D. Deletions cut 2 bases from V and 1 base from J, with 14 bases between. The CDR3 extends over 16 amino acids. The germline gives CDR1 LGHNA, CDR2 YSLEER. CDR3 sequence (DNA): TGCGCCAGCAGCCAAAGACTCCTAGGAAGCCAAGAGACCCAGTACTTC. Its translation: CASSQRLLGSQETQYF.

This chain links TRBV20-1 with TRBJ2-2; D is perhaps TRBD1 (6 bases). V lost 3 bases and J 3 bases, leaving 8 bases between the germline ends. CDR3 length equals 13 residues. Per germline, CDR1 DFQATT and CDR2 SNEGSKA (reference sequence). This CDR3 is CSASSGDTGELFF. The CDR3 DNA follows: TGCAGTGCTAGCTCAGGGGACACCGGGGAGCTGTTTTTT.

This clonotype came up a few times. The gene calls are TRBV29-1 and TRBJ2-4; 7 bases match TRBD1. This CDR3 has 14 amino acids. The V gene end was trimmed by 6 bases and the J gene end by 4 bases; junction bases not matched to a gene: 9. Germline lookup yields CDR1 SQVTM and CDR2 ANQGSEA. CDR3 amino acids: CSVLPGDRKNIQYF. As DNA, the CDR3 is TGCAGCGTCCTCCCCGGGGACAGAAAAAACATTCAGTACTTC.

This clonotype was observed many times. The V and J genes are TRBV27 and TRBJ2-7; 8 nucleotides agree with TRBD1. V shed 4 bases and J 0 bases; nucleotides not matched to a gene: 5. CDR1 is MNHEY and CDR2 is SMNVEV in the germline V gene (reference sequence). This CDR3 has 15 amino acids. CDR3 nucleotides: TGTGCCAGCAGTTACCGGGACAGGAGCTCCTACGAGCAGTACTTC. Translating gives CASSYRDRSSYEQYF.

The J gene is TRBJ2-5, the V gene TRBV4-2; D possibly corresponds to TRBD1 (5 bases). Germline V lookup: CDR1 LGHNA, CDR2 YNFKEQ. This CDR3 has 15 amino acids. Trimming shortened V by 1 base and J by 1 base, and 10 bases separated the two germline ends. The CDR3 DNA reads TGTGCCAGCAGCCAAGGGGCCAGGGTCCAAGAGACCCAGTACTTC. Residues: CASSQGARVQETQYF.

The V gene is TRBV7-8, the J gene TRBJ2-1, with D hard to call. Per germline, CDR1 SGHVS and CDR2 FQNEAQ. The germline V and J ends were trimmed by 0 bases and 9 bases, with 6 bases remaining between them. CDR3 length equals 12 residues. The CDR3 DNA reads as TGTGCCAGCAGCTTAGCGGCTATTGAGCAGTTCTTC. Protein product: CASSLAAIEQFF.

This clonotype occurred many times. This chain links TRBV28 with TRBJ2-2; 8 bases are a match to TRBD1. V was pared by 3 bases and J by 6 bases, with 6 bases of the junction left unmatched. Germline CDR1 reads MDHEN; CDR2 reads SYDVKM. The CDR3 is 15 residues long. CDR3: CASSFDRGAAGELFF. For the CDR3, the DNA is TGTGCCAGCAGTTTTGACAGGGGAGCCGCCGGGGAGCTGTTTTTT. The whole variable domain, filled in from reference TRBV28 and TRBJ2-2, reads DVKVTQSSRYLVKRTGEKVFLECVQDMDHENMFWYRQDPGLGLRLIYFSYDVKMKEKGDIPEGYSVSREKKERFSLILESASTNQTSMYLCASSFDRGAAGELFFGEGSRLTVL.

The J gene is TRBJ1-1, the V gene TRBV11-2; perhaps TRBD1 as D (6 bases). CDR3 length equals 15 residues. From germline, CDR1 is SGHAT and CDR2 FQNNGV. V was trimmed by 4 bases and J by 0 bases, leaving 12 bases between them. CDR3 protein: CASSSPGHLNTEAFF. CDR3 bases: TGTGCCAGCAGCTCGCCGGGACACTTGAACACTGAAGCTTTCTTT.

This clonotype was seen more than once but under ten times. In DNA, the CDR3 is TGTGCCAGCAGTTACTCGGACGTGGGGACCTCTGGGGCCAACGTCCTGACTTTC. This gives the protein CASSYSDVGTSGANVLTF. The V gene is TRBV6-5, the J gene TRBJ2-6, with D perhaps being TRBD1 or TRBD2 (5 bases each). This CDR3 comprises 18 residues. With 0 bases removed from V and 0 bases from J, the gap between germline ends came to 12 bases. Germline V CDR1 and CDR2: MNHEY, SVGAGI.

This clonotype was recorded a few times. The gene calls are TRBV10-3 and TRBJ2-2; D possibly uses TRBD1 or TRBD2 (6 bases each). Germline V CDR1 and CDR2: ENHRY, SYGVKD. V was cut by 3 bases and J by 0 bases, with 14 bases left in between. The CDR3 runs to 17 residues. The CDR3, as DNA: TGTGCCATCAGTGATGAGTGGGGGGCCCCGAACACCGGGGAGCTGTTTTTT. It codes for CAISDEWGAPNTGELFF.

The chain recombines TRBV27 with TRBJ2-5, with TRBD1 matching over 11 bases. Unmatched junction bases numbered 7, after V lost 4 bases and J lost 6 bases. Germline CDR1 and CDR2: MNHEY and SMNVEV (reference sequence). The CDR3 spans 15 residues. In DNA, the CDR3 is TGTGCCAGCAGTTCACCGGGACAGGGGGTAAAGACCCAGTACTTC. This translates into CASSSPGQGVKTQYF.

This clonotype turned up a few times. The DNA for the CDR3 is TGTGCCAGCAGCTCAGGGACTAGCACCCGAAGGACGCAGTATTTT. Protein sequence: CASSSGTSTRRTQYF. The chain employs TRBV7-2 and TRBJ2-3; 9 bases agree with TRBD2. The V and J ends lost 4 bases and 9 bases, in that order; junction bases with no gene match: 11. CDR3 length: 15 amino acids. Germline V gives CDR1 SGHTA, CDR2 FQGNSA.

This clonotype has just a few counts. This chain links TRBV10-3 with TRBJ1-1; D may be TRBD1 (6 bases). The CDR3 contains 14 residues. V lost 6 bases and J 5 bases, leaving 16 bases between the germline ends. Per the germline V gene, CDR1 is ENHRY and CDR2 is SYGVKD. CDR3 sequence (DNA): TGTGCCATCAGGGGGGGGCGGGGTATTACTGAAGCTTTCTTT. It yields the protein CAIRGGRGITEAFF.